This T cell receptor (beta chain) stems from a study of shared clonotypes between healthy human individuals. Study conclusions and caveats: The donor pool, a small one, limited the genetic and exposure-history diversity represented. Clonotypes not shared had lower generation probabilities than those common to all four donors.

Some clones are missing from TCRdb's copy, which holds only in-frame ones; the method was immunoSEQ multiplex PCR. The sample lists approximately 2.1 million clones, more than 80% occurring once. Comments on this clone: Antigen: not known.

Naive CD4+ cells were CD45RA-selected; the remaining cells were memory. From germline, CDR1 is MNHEY and CDR2 SVGAGI. V was clipped by 6 bases and J by 3 bases, with 11 bases between them. This CDR3 is 14 amino acids long. The source of this sequence is a man younger than 35 in good health. Some clones in this sample may be carry-over from other donors' samples. The chain combines TRBV6-5 with TRBJ1-4; D remains unclear. Material: naive CD4+ T cells from PBMCs. Stated subset: CD45RA+ positively selected. The CDR3 sequence is CASSRLVPNEKLFF. The DNA of the CDR3 is TGTGCCAGCAGCCGACTGGTGCCTAATGAAAAACTGTTTTTT.